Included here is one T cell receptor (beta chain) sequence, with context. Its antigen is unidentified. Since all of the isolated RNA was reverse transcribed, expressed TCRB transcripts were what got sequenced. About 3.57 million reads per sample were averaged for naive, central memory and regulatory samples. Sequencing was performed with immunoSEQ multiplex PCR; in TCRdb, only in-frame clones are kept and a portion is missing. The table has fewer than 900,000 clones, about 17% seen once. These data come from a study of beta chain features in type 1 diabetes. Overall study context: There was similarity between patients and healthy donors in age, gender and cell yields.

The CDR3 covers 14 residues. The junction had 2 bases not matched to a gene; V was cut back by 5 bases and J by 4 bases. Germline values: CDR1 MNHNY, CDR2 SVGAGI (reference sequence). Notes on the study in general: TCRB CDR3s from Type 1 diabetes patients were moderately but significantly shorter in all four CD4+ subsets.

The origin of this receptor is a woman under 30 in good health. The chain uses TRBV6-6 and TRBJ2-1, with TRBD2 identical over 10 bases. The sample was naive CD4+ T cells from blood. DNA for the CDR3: TGTGCCAGCAGTCCGGGACTAGCGTACAATGAGCAGTTCTTC. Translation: CASSPGLAYNEQFF.